These 19 T cell receptor beta chains were all obtained from the same sample, sequenced in a study of cytomegalovirus exposure and HLA in healthy donors (dated by TCRdb to the late 2010s). Library construction relied on the immunoSEQ multiplex PCR assay. For the multiplex PCR, a mixture combining 60 forward primers for TCR Vbeta segments and 13 reverse primers for TCR Jbeta segments was used. TCRdb's version of the immuneACCESS table is confined to in-frame rearrangements and falls short of the full clone set. An unresolved V gene accounts for under half of the shortfall where checked; the remainder is of unknown origin. This sample's listing comprises under 95,000 clones. 3% to 4.5% of the sample belongs to the ten largest clones. The material sequenced was PBMCs. The receptors come from a man younger than 35 in good health and CMV-seropositive.

J is TRBJ2-1 and V is TRBV5-4; 7 bases line up with TRBD1. The CDR3 is made up of 16 amino acids. The trim removed 4 bases at V and 8 bases at J, leaving 15 bases unmatched. The germline gives CDR1 SGHNT, CDR2 YYREEE (reference sequence). In nucleotides, the CDR3 is TGTGCCAGCAGCCAAGATACAGGGGACAAAGGGTATGAGCAGTTCTTC. Residues: CASSQDTGDKGYEQFF.

The V gene is TRBV5-1, the J gene TRBJ1-1; the D is unclear. This CDR3 is 13 amino acids long. With 3 bases removed from V and 5 bases from J, the gap between germline ends came to 11 bases. The germline V gene has CDR1 SGHRS and CDR2 YFSETQ. CDR3 bases: TGCGCCAGCAGCTCTGACTGGCGGACTGAAGCTTTCTTT. Translated, it gives CASSSDWRTEAFF.

The chain is built from TRBV4-2 and TRBJ1-6; 9 nucleotides match TRBD1. V was clipped by 3 bases and J by 5 bases; unmatched bases: 11. The CDR3 totals 18 residues. Germline CDR1 is LGHNA and CDR2 is YNFKEQ. Here the CDR3 DNA reads TGTGCCAGCAGCCAGAGACCATTACAGGGGGCCGATAATTCACCCCTCCACTTT. Translation: CASSQRPLQGADNSPLHF.

The V call is TRBV5-4, the J call TRBJ1-1; D ambiguous. This CDR3 has 14 amino acids. Germline CDR1 SGHNT, CDR2 YYREEE (reference sequence). Deletions cut 1 base from V and 3 bases from J, with 10 bases between. CDR3 nucleotide sequence: TGTGCCAGCAGCTTGAGGGAGGCCTACACTGAAGCTTTCTTT. Encoded protein: CASSLREAYTEAFF.

The CDR3 reads CSVEGGAGTEAFF. The CDR3 DNA is TGCAGCGTTGAAGGGGGAGCGGGCACTGAAGCTTTCTTT. The chain is built from TRBV29-1 and TRBJ1-1, with D unresolved. The V end lost 1 base, the J end lost 4 bases, and 10 bases lay between the germline ends. This CDR3 spans 13 amino acids. Germline V lookup: CDR1 SQVTM, CDR2 ANQGSEA.

This sequence joins TRBV19 and TRBJ2-7; TRBD2 is a possible D gene (6 bases). Germline CDR1 reads LNHDA; CDR2 reads SQIVND (reference sequence). The CDR3 runs to 14 residues. V lost 7 bases and J lost 1, with 14 bases in between. The CDR3 DNA reads as TGTGCCAGTACCGTCGGGGGATCTTCCTACGAGCAGTACTTC. Amino acid sequence: CASTVGGSSYEQYF.

The rearrangement uses TRBV5-1 and TRBJ2-1, with D perhaps TRBD1 (6 bases). The CDR3 has 16 residues. The V end lost 6 bases, the J end lost 4 bases, and 20 bases lay between the germline ends. The germline V gene encodes CDR1 SGHRS and CDR2 YFSETQ. CDR3 nucleotide sequence: TGCGCCAGCATGGTGGACAGCTTGGCTGGGTACAATGAGCAGTTCTTC. Its translation is CASMVDSLAGYNEQFF.

The J gene is TRBJ2-5, the V gene TRBV9, with a weak D call TRBD2 (6 bases). The J call may be wrong; the DNA end is better matched by TRBJ2-7. CDR1 is SGDLS and CDR2 is YYNGEE in the germline V gene. This CDR3 is built from 13 residues. CDR3 amino acids: CASSDGGSNEQYF. In DNA form, the CDR3 reads TGTGCCAGCAGCGACGGAGGGTCCAACGAGCAGTACTTC.

The V and J genes are TRBV2 and TRBJ1-4; 7 nucleotides match TRBD1. CDR1 is SNHLY and CDR2 is FYNNEI in the germline V gene. V gave up 6 bases and J gave up 7 bases; unmatched junction bases: 11. The CDR3 covers 15 residues. The CDR3 reads CASSLQGNGGEKLFF. The CDR3 coding sequence is TGTGCCAGCAGCCTACAGGGGAACGGGGGTGAAAAACTGTTTTTT.

The chain uses TRBV5-5 and TRBJ1-2; 11 bases match TRBD1. CDR3 length: 16 amino acids. V lost 3 bases and J lost 5; bases outside the gene matches: 9. Germline assignment: CDR1 SGHKS and CDR2 YYEKEE (reference sequence). The CDR3 reads CASSSSGTGGLYGYTF. Here the CDR3 DNA reads TGTGCCAGCAGCTCTTCCGGGACAGGGGGACTTTATGGCTACACCTTC. Full variable domain (missing parts from reference TRBV5-5 and TRBJ1-2): DAGVTQSPTHLIKTRGQQVTLRCSPISGHKSVSWYQQVLGQGPQFIFQYYEKEERGRGNFPDRFSARQFPNYSSELNVNALLLGDSALYLCASSSSGTGGLYGYTFGSGTRLTVV.

The rearrangement uses TRBV13 and TRBJ2-2; 12 bases match TRBD2. The V gene's germline CDR1 is PRHDT and CDR2 FYEKMQ (reference sequence). The CDR3 covers 17 residues. V was clipped by 1 base and J by 4 bases; unmatched bases: 4. CDR3 coding DNA: TGTGCCAGCAGCTTAGACCCTAGCGGGAGGGGCACCGGGGAGCTGTTTTTT. Translated, it gives CASSLDPSGRGTGELFF.

V is TRBV30 and J is TRBJ1-2; a possible D gene is TRBD1 (5 bases). The CDR3 length is 12 residues. CDR1 and CDR2 from the germline V gene are GTSNPN and SVGIG (reference sequence). V was cut by 5 bases and J by 8 bases, with 15 bases left in between. The CDR3 DNA follows: TGTGCCTGGGACGACAGATTCTGGGGCTACACCTTC. This codes for CAWDDRFWGYTF.

This chain joins TRBV7-6 and TRBJ2-7; TRBD1 aligns across 8 bases. Germline trimming cut 0 bases from V and 6 bases from J; bases unmatched to any gene: 4. The CDR3 is 14 amino acids. Germline V gene lookup returns CDR1 SGHVS and CDR2 FNYEAQ. CDR3 DNA sequence: TGTGCCAGCAGCTTAGCGATACAGGGGGGCGAGCAGTACTTC. Its translation is CASSLAIQGGEQYF.

CDR3 DNA: TGTGCCAGCAGTTTATTTGGCAAAGCGCAGACCCAGTACTTC. It specifies CASSLFGKAQTQYF. The chain uses TRBV27 and TRBJ2-5; D gene ambiguous. The CDR3 is made up of 14 amino acids. The V gene's germline CDR1 is MNHEY and CDR2 SMNVEV (reference sequence). Trimming shortened V by 1 base and J by 6 bases, and 12 bases separated the two germline ends.

In the case of this clone: The conserved phenylalanine or tryptophan is not found at the CDR3 terminus, so this likely reflects a read error. This chain uses TRBV30 with TRBJ1-6; possible D gene TRBD1, 5 bases. Trimming pared 5 bases from V and 6 bases from J, leaving 5 bases between. From germline, CDR1 is GTSNPN and CDR2 SVGIG (reference sequence). The CDR3 has 11 residues. The CDR3 nucleotides read TGTGCCTGGGGGACTAATTCACCCCTCCACCTT. Amino acids: CAWGTNSPLHL.

This chain uses TRBV6-6 with TRBJ2-7; 7 positions agree with TRBD1. Germline lookup yields CDR1 MNHNY and CDR2 SVGAGI (reference sequence). With V trimmed by 0 bases and J by 3 bases, 5 bases remained unmatched. The CDR3 is 15 residues long. The CDR3 DNA sequence: TGTGCCAGCAGTTACTCGACAGGGTCCCGCTACGAGCAGTACTTC. Its translation is CASSYSTGSRYEQYF.

CDR3 in amino acids: CASSAWGGSGEQYF. CDR3 DNA sequence: TGCGCCAGCAGCGCCTGGGGGGGTAGTGGCGAGCAGTACTTC. The V call is TRBV4-1, the J call TRBJ2-5; 7 bases are shared with TRBD2. The end of the DNA aligns better with TRBJ2-7, so the J call may be wrong. Germline V gene data show CDR1 as MGHRA and CDR2 as YSYEKL. The CDR3 runs to 14 residues.

The chain uses TRBV4-1 and TRBJ2-7, with D possibly TRBD2 on 5 matching bases. The CDR3 extends over 14 amino acids. The V end lost 4 bases, the J end lost 0 bases, and 10 bases lay between the germline ends. Germline CDR1 and CDR2: MGHRA and YSYEKL. In DNA, the CDR3 is TGCGCCAGCAGCCTGAGGGAGAGCTCCTACGAGCAGTACTTC. This codes for CASSLRESSYEQYF.

The gene calls are TRBV19 and TRBJ1-6; 7 bases map to TRBD1. Germline V gene data show CDR1 as LNHDA and CDR2 as SQIVND (reference sequence). This CDR3 spans 14 amino acids. V was pared by 3 bases and J by 7 bases, with 3 bases of the junction left unmatched. CDR3 sequence: CASSMGQRNSPLHF. In DNA form, the CDR3 reads TGTGCCAGTAGTATGGGACAGCGAAATTCACCCCTCCACTTT.